What follows are 5 T cell receptor beta chains derived from one specimen sequenced in a study of shared clonotypes between healthy human individuals. CD45RO-negative cells were positively selected for CCR7, leaving out terminally differentiated effector memory CD45RA+ cells. Sequencing was performed with immunoSEQ multiplex PCR; in TCRdb, only in-frame clones are kept and a portion is missing. This table holds about 2.1 million clones, 85% to 95% found once. The material sequenced was naive CD8+ T cells from PBMCs. These receptor sequences come from a man in his late teens or twenties in good health. Some clones in this sample may be carry-over from other donors' samples.

The chain uses TRBV10-3 and TRBJ2-1; 8 nucleotides align to TRBD2. The CDR3 runs 14 residues. J was trimmed by 3 bases and V by 6 bases; bases with no gene match: 4. Per the germline V gene, CDR1 is ENHRY and CDR2 is SYGVKD. For the CDR3, the DNA is TGTGCCATCAGCTCCGGGACTAGCTACAATGAGCAGTTCTTC. Its protein is CAISSGTSYNEQFF.

Points on this clone: Other nucleotide sequences in the sample specify the same CDR3. The rearrangement joins TRBV28 to TRBJ1-1; TRBD1 agrees at 7 bases. This CDR3 contains 14 residues. Germline CDR1 reads MDHEN; CDR2 reads SYDVKM. V lost 2 bases, J lost 1 base, and 1 base stayed unmatched. The CDR3: CASSLAGGNTEAFF. Written as DNA, the CDR3 is TGTGCCAGCAGTTTAGCAGGGGGGAACACTGAAGCTTTCTTT. Based on the CDR3 plus reference TRBV28 and TRBJ1-1, the full variable domain is DVKVTQSSRYLVKRTGEKVFLECVQDMDHENMFWYRQDPGLGLRLIYFSYDVKMKEKGDIPEGYSVSREKKERFSLILESASTNQTSMYLCASSLAGGNTEAFFGQGTRLTVV.

The chain links TRBV4-2 to TRBJ1-1; D gene ambiguous. Germline V lookup: CDR1 LGHNA, CDR2 YNFKEQ. V was clipped by 0 bases and J by 4 bases, with 6 bases between them. The CDR3 spans 13 residues. The CDR3: CASSQEMGTEAFF. CDR3 DNA sequence: TGTGCCAGCAGCCAAGAAATGGGCACTGAAGCTTTCTTT.

The chain has TRBV10-3 and TRBJ2-5; 9 nucleotides line up with TRBD2. The ends lost 3 bases at V and 3 bases at J; junction bases unmatched: 2. Per the germline V gene, CDR1 is ENHRY and CDR2 is SYGVKD. The length of the CDR3 is 14 residues. CDR3 sequence reads: CAISDLAGKETQYF. CDR3 in DNA: TGTGCCATCAGTGACCTAGCGGGGAAAGAGACCCAGTACTTC.

The chain couples TRBV4-3 to TRBJ1-1, with a tentative D call TRBD1 (5 bases). Between the trimmed V and J ends, which lost 0 bases and 4 bases, there was a span of 15 bases. This CDR3 region has 16 residues. Looked up from germline, CDR1 is LGHNA and CDR2 is YSLEER. CDR3 sequence: CASSQEEGYSGTEAFF. The CDR3 DNA reads as TGCGCCAGCAGCCAAGAAGAGGGGTACTCGGGCACTGAAGCTTTCTTT.